This T cell receptor (beta chain) was retrieved from a study of identical twins. Whole-study results and caveats: While abundant cord blood beta clonotypes carried fewer insertions, memory repertoires showed no such pattern.

This clonotype has ten or more counts. What it binds is not known. V lost 0 bases and J lost 0, with 9 bases in between. Germline V gene data show CDR1 as LNHNV and CDR2 as YYDKDF (reference sequence). The CDR3 has 16 residues. A single record per CDR3 protein comes from TCRdb applying MiXCR to the 5' RACE reads. The sample lists 350,000 to 500,000 distinct CDR3 sequences; about 18% were seen once. This chain joins TRBV15 and TRBJ1-3, with a possible D match to TRBD1 (5 bases). Input material: naive T cells sorted from blood. This clonotype was obtained from a man aged 50-60 years in good health. The CDR3 bases are TGTGCCACCAGCAGAGATAGGGGAATCTCTGGAAACACCATATATTTT. It encodes CATSRDRGISGNTIYF.